The 5 T cell receptor beta chains listed next were all sequenced from one sample in a study of cytomegalovirus exposure and HLA in healthy donors. PCR involved 60 Vbeta and 13 Jbeta primers. Data came from immunoSEQ multiplex PCR; TCRdb stores just in-frame clones and leaves some out. The sample records 75,000 to 90,000 clones, around a tenth being singletons. The specimen was PBMCs. The receptor set was obtained from a man between 60 and 70 years old in good health and CMV-seropositive.

Only one count was recorded for this clone. This rearrangement joins TRBV6-1 to TRBJ1-3; D is undetermined. The germline V gene encodes CDR1 MNHNS and CDR2 SASEGT. This CDR3 has 18 amino acids. The ends were cut back, 0 bases at V and 0 bases at J, with 15 bases in the middle. CDR3 protein: CASSEARSPKNSGNTIYF. The CDR3, as DNA: TGTGCCAGCAGTGAAGCTCGGAGCCCTAAAAACTCTGGAAACACCATATATTTT.

This chain uses TRBV30 with TRBJ2-3, with TRBD1 identical over 8 bases. The ends lost 0 bases at V and 4 bases at J; junction bases unmatched: 9. The CDR3 covers 16 residues. Germline CDR1 is GTSNPN and CDR2 is SVGIG (reference sequence). CDR3 residues: CAWSVQGGYRSDTQYF. Written as DNA, the CDR3 is TGTGCCTGGAGTGTACAGGGGGGATACCGGTCAGATACGCAGTATTTT.

The chain links TRBV2 to TRBJ2-2; a possible D gene is TRBD1 (5 bases). The length of the CDR3 is 14 residues. The V and J ends lost 4 bases and 1 base respectively, with 7 bases between them. In germline, CDR1 is SNHLY, CDR2 FYNNEI. The chain's CDR3 is CASSAGRNTGELFF. In DNA, the CDR3 is TGTGCCAGCAGTGCAGGGCGGAACACCGGGGAGCTGTTTTTT.

This clone was seen a few times. The rearrangement joins TRBV2 to TRBJ2-2; 10 positions agree with TRBD1. Germline V CDR1 and CDR2: SNHLY, FYNNEI. The V segment lost 7 bases and the J segment 6 bases; nucleotides outside the gene matches: 8. The CDR3 sequence is 15 residues long. The CDR3 region is CASTLRQGAPGELFF. CDR3 coding DNA: TGTGCCAGCACCCTAAGACAGGGGGCGCCCGGGGAGCTGTTTTTT.

The chain uses TRBV6-5 and TRBJ1-3, with 7 bases identical to TRBD1. Germline assignment: CDR1 MNHEY and CDR2 SVGAGI. CDR3 length: 15 residues. The V gene end was trimmed by 6 bases and the J gene end by 0 bases; junction bases not matched to a gene: 5. CDR3 in DNA: TGTGCCAGCAGGAAACAGGGGACCTCTGGAAACACCATATATTTT. Translating it yields CASRKQGTSGNTIYF.